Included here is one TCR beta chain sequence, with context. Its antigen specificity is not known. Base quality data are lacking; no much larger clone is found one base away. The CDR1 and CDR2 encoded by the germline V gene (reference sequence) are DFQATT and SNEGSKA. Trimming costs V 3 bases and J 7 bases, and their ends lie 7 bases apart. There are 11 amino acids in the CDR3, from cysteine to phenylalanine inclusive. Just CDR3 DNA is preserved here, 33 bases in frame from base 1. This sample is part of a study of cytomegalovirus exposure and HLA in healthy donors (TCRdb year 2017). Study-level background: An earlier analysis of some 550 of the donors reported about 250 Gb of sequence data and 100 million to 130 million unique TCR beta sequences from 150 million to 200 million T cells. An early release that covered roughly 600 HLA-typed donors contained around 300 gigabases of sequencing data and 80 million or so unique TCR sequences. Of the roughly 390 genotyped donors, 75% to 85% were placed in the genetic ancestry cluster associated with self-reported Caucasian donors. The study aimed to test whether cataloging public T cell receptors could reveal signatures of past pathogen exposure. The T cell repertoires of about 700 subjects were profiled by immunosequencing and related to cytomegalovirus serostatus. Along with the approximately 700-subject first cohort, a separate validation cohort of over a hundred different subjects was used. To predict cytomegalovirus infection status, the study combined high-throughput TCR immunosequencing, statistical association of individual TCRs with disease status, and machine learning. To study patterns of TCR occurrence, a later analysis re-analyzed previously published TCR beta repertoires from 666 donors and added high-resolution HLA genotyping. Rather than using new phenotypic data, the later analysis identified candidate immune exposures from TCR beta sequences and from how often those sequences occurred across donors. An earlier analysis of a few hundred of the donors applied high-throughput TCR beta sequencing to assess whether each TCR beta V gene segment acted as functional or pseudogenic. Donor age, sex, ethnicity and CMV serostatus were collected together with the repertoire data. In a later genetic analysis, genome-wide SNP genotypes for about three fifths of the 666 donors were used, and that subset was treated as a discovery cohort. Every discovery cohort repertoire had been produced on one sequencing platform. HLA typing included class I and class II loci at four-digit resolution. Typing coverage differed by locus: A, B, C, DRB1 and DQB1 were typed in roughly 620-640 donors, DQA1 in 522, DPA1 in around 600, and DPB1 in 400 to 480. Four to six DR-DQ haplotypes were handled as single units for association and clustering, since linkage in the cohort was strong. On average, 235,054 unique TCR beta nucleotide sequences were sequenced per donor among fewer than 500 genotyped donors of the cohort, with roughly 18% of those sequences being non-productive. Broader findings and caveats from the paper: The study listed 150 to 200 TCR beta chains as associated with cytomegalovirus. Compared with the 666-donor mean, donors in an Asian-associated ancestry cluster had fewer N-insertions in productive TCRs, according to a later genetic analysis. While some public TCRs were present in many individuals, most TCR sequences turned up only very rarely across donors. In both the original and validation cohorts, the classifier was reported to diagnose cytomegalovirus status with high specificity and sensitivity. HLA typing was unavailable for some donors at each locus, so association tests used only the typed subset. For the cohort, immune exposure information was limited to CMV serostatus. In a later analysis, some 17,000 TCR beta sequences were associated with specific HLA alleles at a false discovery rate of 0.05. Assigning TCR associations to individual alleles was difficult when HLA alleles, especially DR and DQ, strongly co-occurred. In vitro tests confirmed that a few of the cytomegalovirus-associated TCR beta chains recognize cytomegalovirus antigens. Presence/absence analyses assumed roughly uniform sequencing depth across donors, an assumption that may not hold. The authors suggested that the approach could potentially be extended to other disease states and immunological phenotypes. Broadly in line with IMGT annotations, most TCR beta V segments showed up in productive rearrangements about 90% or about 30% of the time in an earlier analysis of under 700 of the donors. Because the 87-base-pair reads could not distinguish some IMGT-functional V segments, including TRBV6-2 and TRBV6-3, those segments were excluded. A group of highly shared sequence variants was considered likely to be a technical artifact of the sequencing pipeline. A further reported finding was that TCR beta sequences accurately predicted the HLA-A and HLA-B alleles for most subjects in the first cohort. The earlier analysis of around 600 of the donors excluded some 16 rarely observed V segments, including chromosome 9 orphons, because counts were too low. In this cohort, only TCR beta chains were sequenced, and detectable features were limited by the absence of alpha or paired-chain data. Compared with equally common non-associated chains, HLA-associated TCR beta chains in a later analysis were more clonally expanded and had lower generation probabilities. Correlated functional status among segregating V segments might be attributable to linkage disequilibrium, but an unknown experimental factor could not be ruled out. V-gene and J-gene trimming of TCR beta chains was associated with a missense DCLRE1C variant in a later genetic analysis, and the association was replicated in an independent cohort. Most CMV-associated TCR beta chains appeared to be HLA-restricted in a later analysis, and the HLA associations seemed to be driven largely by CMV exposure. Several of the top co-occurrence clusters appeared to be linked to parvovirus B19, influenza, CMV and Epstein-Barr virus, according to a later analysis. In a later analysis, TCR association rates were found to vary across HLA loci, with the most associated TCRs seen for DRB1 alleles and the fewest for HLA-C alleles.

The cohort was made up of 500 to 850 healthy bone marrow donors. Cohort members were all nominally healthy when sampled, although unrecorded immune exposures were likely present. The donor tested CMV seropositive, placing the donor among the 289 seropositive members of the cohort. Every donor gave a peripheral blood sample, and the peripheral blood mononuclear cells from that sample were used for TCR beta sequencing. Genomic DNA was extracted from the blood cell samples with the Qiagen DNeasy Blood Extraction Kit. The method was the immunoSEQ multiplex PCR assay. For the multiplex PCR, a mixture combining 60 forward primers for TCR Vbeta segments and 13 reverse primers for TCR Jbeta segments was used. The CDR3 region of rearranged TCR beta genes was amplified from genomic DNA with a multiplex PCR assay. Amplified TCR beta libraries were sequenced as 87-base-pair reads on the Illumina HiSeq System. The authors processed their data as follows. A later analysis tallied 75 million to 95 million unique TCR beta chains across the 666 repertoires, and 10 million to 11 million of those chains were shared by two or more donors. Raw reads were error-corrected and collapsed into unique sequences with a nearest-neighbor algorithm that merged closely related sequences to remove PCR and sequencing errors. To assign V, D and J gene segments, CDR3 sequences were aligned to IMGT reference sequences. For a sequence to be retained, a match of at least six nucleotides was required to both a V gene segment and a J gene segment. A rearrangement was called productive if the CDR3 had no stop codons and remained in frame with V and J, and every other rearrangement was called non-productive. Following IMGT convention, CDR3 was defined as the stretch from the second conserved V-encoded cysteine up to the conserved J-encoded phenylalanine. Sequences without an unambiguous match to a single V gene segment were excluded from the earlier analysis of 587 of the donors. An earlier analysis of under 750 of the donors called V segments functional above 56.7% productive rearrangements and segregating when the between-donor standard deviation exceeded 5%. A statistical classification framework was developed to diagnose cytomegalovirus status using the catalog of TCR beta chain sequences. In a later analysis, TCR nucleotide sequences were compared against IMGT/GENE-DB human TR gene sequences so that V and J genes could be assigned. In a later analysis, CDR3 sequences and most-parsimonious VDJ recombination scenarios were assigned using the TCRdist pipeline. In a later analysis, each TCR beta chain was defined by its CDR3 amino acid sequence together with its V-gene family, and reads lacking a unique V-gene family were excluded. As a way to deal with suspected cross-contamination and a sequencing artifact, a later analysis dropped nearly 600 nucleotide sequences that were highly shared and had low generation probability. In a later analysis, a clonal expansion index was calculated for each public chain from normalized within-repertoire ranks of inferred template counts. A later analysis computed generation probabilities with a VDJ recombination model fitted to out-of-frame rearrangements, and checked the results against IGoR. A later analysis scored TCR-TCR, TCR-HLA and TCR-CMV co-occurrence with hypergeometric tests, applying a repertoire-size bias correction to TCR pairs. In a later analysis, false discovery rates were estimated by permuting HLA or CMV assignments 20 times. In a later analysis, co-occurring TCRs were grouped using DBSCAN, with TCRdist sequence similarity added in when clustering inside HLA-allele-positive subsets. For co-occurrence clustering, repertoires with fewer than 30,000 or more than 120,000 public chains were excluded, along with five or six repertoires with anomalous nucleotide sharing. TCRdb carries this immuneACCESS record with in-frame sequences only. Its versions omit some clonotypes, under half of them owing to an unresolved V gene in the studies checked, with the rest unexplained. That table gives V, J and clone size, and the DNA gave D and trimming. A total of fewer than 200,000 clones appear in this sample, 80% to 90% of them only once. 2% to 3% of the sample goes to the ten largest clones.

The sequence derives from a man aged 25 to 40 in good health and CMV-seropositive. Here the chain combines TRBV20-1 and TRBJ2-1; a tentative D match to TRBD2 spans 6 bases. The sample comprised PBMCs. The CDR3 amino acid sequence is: CSARTRNEQFF. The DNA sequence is TGCAGTGCTAGGACTAGAAATGAGCAGTTCTTC.